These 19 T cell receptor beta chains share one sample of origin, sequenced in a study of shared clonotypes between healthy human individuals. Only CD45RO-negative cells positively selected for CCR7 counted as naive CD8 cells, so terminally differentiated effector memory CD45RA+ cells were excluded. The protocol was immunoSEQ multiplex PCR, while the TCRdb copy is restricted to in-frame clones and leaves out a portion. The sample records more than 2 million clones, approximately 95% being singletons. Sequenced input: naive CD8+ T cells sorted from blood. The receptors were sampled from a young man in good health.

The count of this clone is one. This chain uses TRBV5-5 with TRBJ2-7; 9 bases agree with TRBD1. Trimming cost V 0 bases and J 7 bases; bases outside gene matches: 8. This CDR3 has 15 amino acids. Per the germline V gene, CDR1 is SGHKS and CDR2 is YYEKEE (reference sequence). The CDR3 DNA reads TGTGCCAGCAGCTTGGCCCACAGGGGGCTTGGGGAGCAGTACTTC. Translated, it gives CASSLAHRGLGEQYF.

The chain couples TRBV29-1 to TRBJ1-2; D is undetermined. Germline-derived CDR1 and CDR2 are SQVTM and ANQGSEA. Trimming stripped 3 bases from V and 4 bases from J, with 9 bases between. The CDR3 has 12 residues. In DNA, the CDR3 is TGCAGCGTTGATGAGAGCCTCTATGGCTACACCTTC. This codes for CSVDESLYGYTF.

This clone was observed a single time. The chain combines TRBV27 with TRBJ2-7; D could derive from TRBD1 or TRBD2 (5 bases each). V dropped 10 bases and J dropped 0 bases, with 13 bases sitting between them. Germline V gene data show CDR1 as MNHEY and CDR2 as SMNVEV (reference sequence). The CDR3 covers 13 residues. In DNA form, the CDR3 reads TGTGCCACCCGGGACGGAATCTCCTACGAGCAGTACTTC. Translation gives CATRDGISYEQYF.

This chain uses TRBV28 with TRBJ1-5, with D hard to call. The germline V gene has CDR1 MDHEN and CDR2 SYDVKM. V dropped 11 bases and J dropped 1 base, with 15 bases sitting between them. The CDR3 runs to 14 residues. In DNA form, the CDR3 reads TGTGCCCTAAATTCCGGGGTCAGCAATCAGCCCCAGCATTTT. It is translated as CALNSGVSNQPQHF.

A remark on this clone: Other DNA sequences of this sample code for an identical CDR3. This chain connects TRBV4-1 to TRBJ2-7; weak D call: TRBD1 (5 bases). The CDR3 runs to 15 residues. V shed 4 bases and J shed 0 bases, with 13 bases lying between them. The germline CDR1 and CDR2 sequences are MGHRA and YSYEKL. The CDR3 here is CASSPLAGSSYEQYF. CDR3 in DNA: TGCGCCAGCAGCCCCCTCGCAGGGTCCTCCTACGAGCAGTACTTC.

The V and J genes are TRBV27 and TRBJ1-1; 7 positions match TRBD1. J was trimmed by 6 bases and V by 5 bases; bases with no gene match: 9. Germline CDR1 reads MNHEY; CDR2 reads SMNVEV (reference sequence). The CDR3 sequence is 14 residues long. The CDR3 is CASSALTGVAEAFF. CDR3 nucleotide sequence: TGTGCCAGCAGTGCCCTCACAGGGGTAGCTGAAGCTTTCTTT.

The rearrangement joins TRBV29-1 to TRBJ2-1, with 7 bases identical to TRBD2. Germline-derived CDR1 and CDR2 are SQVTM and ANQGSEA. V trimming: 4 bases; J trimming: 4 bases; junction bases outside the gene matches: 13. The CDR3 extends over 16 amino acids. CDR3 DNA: TGCAGCGTTGCCGGGGAGCCTAGCGGTATATACAATGAGCAGTTCTTC. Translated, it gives CSVAGEPSGIYNEQFF.

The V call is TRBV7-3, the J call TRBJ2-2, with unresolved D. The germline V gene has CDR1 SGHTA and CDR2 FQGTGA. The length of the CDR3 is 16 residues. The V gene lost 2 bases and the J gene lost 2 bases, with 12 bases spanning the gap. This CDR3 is CASSLDRADNTGELFF. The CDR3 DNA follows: TGTGCCAGCAGCTTAGATCGGGCAGACAACACCGGGGAGCTGTTTTTT.

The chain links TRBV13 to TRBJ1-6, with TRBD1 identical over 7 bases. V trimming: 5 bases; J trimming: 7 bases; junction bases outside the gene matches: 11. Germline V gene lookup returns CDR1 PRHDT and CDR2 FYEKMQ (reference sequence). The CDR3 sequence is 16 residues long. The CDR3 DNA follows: TGTGCCAGCAGCCCAGAATCGACAGGGCCCAATTCACCCCTCCACTTT. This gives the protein CASSPESTGPNSPLHF. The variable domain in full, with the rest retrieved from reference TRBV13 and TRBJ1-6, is AAGVIQSPRHLIKEKRETATLKCYPIPRHDTVYWYQQGPGQDPQFLISFYEKMQSDKGSIPDRFSAQQFSDYHSELNMSSLELGDSALYFCASSPESTGPNSPLHFGNGTRLTVT.

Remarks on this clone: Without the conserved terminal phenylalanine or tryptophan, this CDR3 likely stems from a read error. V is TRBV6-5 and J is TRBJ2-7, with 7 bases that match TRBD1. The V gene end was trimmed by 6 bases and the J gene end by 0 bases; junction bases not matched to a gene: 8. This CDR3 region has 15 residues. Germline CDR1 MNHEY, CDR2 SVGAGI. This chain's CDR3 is CASSPPGQSSYEQYL. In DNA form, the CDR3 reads TGTGCCAGCAGCCCCCCGGGACAGAGCTCCTACGAGCAGTACCTC.

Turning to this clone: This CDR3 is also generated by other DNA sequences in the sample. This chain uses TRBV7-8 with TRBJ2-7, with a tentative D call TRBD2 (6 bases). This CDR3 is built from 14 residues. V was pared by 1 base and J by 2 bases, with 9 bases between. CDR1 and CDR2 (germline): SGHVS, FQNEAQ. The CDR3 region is CASSLVGEAYEQYF. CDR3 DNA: TGTGCCAGCAGCTTAGTAGGGGAGGCCTACGAGCAGTACTTC.

CDR3 in amino acids: CASSLAATPGKLFF. CDR3 sequence (DNA): TGCGCCAGCAGCTTGGCGGCGACCCCAGGAAAACTGTTTTTT. V gene TRBV5-1 combines with J gene TRBJ1-4; D uncertain. There are 14 residues in the CDR3. Between the trimmed V and J ends, which lost 0 bases and 10 bases, there was a span of 13 bases. Germline CDR1 is SGHRS and CDR2 is YFSETQ.

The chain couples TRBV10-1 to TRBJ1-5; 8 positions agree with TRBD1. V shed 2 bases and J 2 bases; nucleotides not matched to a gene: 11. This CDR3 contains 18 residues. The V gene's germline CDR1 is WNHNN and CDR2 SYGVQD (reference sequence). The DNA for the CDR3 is TGCGCCAGCAGTGAGACCCGGACAGGGCGTTTCGGCAATCAGCCCCAGCATTTT. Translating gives CASSETRTGRFGNQPQHF.

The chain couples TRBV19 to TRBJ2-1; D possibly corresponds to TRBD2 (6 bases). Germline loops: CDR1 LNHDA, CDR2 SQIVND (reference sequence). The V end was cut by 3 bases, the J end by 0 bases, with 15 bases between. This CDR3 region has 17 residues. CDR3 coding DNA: TGTGCCAGTAGTATTCAGTCGGGGGAGTTCTCCTACAATGAGCAGTTCTTC. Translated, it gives CASSIQSGEFSYNEQFF.

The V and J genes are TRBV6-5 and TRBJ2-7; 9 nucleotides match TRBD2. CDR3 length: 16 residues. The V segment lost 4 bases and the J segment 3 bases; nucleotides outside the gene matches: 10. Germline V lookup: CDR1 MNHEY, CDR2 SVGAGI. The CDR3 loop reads CASSFSGGLAHYEQYF. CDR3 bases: TGTGCCAGCAGTTTTTCAGGGGGACTAGCACACTACGAGCAGTACTTC.

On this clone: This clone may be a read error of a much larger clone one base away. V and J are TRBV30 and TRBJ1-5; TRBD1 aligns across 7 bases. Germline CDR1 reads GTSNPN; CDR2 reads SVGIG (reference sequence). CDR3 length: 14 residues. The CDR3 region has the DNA TGTGCCTGGGGACAGGAGAATAGCCATCAGCCCCAGCATTTT. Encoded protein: CAWGQENSHQPQHF.

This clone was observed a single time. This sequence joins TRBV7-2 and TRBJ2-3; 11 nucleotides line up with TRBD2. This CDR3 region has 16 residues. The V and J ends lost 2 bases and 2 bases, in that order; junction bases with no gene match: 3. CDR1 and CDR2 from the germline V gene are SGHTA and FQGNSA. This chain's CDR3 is CASSLLAGGNTDTQYF. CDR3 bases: TGTGCCAGCAGCTTACTAGCGGGAGGAAACACAGATACGCAGTATTTT.

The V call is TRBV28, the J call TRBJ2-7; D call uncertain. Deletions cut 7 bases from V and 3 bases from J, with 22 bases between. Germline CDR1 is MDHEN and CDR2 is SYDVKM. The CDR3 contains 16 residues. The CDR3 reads CASTPGSPLPLYEQYF. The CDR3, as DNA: TGTGCCAGCACCCCCGGCAGCCCTTTACCCCTCTACGAGCAGTACTTC.

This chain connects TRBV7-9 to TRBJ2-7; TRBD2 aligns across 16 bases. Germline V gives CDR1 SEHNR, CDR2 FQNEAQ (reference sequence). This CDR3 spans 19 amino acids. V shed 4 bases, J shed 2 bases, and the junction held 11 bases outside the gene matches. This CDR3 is CASSSAPGTSGGATYEQYF. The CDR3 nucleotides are TGTGCCAGCAGCTCCGCCCCCGGGACTAGCGGGGGGGCCACCTACGAGCAGTACTTC.